The clone carrying this T cell receptor beta chain showed up just once. These data come from a study of blood T cell repertoires in COVID-19. Overall study context: The analysed material was cDNA or gDNA that came from T cells, B-cell-depleted T cells, or PBMCs.

Germline CDR1 GTSNPN, CDR2 SVGIG (reference sequence). CDR3 length equals 12 residues. V lost 2 bases and J 1 base, leaving 5 bases between the germline ends. TCRdb keeps only in-frame clones here, not all; method: immunoSEQ multiplex PCR. Here the sample spans a few hundred thousand clones, 85% to 90% being singletons. Sequenced input: peripheral blood. The receptor comes from a woman aged 25-40 years with COVID-19, enrolled during active disease. This chain connects TRBV30 to TRBJ1-1; D ambiguous. CDR3 bases: TGTGCCTGGAGTCAGAAGAACACTGAAGCTTTCTTT. Its protein product is CAWSQKNTEAFF.